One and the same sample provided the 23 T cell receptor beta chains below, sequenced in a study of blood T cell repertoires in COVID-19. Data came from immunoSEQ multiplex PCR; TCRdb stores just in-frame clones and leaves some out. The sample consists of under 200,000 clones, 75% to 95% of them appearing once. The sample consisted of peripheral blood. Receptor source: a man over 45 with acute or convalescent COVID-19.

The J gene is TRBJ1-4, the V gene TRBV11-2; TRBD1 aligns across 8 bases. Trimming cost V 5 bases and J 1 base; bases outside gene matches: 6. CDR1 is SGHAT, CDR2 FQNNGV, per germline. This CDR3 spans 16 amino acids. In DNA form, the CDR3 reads TGTGCCAGCAGCATTCAGACAGGGGTAACTAATGAAAAACTGTTTTTT. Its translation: CASSIQTGVTNEKLFF.

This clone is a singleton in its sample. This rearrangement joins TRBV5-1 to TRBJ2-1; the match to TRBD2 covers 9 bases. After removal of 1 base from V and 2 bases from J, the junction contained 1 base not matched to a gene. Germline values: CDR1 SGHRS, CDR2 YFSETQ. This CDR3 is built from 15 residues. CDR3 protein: CASSLIAGAYNEQFF. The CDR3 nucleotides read TGCGCCAGCAGCTTGATAGCGGGAGCCTACAATGAGCAGTTCTTC.

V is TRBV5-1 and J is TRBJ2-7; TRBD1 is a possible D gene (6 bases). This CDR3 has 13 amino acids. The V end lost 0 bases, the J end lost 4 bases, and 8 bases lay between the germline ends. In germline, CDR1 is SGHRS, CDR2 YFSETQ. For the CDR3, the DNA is TGCGCCAGCAGCTTGGGACAGGAATACGAGCAGTACGTC. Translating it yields CASSLGQEYEQYV.

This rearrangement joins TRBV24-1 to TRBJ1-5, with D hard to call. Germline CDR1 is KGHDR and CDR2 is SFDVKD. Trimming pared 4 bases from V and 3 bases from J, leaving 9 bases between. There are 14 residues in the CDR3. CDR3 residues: CATSEHSYNQPQHF. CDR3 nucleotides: TGTGCCACCAGTGAACACAGCTACAATCAGCCCCAGCATTTT.

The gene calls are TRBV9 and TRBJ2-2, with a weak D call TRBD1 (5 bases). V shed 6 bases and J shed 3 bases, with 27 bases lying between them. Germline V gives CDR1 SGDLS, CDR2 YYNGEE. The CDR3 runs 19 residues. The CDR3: CASTISGQAPITDTGELFF. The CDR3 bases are TGTGCCAGCACCATATCAGGGCAGGCCCCAATTACAGACACCGGGGAGCTGTTTTTT.

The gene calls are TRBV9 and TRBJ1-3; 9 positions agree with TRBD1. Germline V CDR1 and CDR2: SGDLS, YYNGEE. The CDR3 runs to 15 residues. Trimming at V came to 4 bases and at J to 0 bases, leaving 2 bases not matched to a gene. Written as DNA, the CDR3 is TGTGCCAGCAGCCCGGGACAGGGCTCTGGAAACACCATATATTTT. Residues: CASSPGQGSGNTIYF.

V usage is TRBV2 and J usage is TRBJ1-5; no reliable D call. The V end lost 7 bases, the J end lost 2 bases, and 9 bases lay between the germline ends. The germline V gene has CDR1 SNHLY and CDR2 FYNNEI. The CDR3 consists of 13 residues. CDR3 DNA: TGTGCCAGCACGCGCGCTGGCAATCAGCCCCAGCATTTT. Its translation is CASTRAGNQPQHF.

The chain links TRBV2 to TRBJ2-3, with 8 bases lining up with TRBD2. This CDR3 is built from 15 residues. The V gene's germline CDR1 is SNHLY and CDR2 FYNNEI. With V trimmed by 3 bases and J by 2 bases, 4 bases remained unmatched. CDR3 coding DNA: TGTGCCAGCAGTGACGGCGGGGGGTTCACAGATACGCAGTATTTT. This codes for CASSDGGGFTDTQYF.

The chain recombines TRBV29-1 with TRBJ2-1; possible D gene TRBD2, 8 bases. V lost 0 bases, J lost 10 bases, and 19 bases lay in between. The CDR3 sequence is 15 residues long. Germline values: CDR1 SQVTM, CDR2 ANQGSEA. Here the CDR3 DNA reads TGCAGCGTTGAAGACGGGACTAGAACGGACAGGGAGCAGTTCTTC. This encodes CSVEDGTRTDREQFF.

Written as DNA, the CDR3 is TGTGCCATCAGTGAAGGGGACTTGGGGACAGATACGCAGTATTTT. It yields the protein CAISEGDLGTDTQYF. The J gene is TRBJ2-3, the V gene TRBV10-3; D may be TRBD2 (6 bases). CDR3 length equals 15 residues. Trimming cost V 3 bases and J 3 bases, with 13 bases left between them. The germline V gene encodes CDR1 ENHRY and CDR2 SYGVKD.

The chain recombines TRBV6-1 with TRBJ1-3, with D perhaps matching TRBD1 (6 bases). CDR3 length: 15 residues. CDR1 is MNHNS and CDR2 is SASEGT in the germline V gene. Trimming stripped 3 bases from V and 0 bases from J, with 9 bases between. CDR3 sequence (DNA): TGTGCCAGCAGTGAGGACAGTTCCTCTGGAAACACCATATATTTT. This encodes CASSEDSSSGNTIYF.

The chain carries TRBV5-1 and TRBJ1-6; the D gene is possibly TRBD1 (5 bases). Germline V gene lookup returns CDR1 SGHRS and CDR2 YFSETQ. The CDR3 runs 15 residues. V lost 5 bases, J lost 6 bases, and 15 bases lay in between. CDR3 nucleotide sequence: TGCGCCAGCAGACCCGCGACAGAGGCTAATTCACCCCTCCACTTT. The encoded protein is CASRPATEANSPLHF.

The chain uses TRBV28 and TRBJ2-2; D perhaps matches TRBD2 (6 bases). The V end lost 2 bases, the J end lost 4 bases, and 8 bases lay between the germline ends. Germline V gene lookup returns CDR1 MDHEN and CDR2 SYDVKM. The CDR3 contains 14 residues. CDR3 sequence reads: CASSLAGRTGELFF. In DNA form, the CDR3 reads TGTGCCAGCAGTTTAGCGGGGCGCACCGGGGAGCTGTTTTTT.

The CDR3 loop reads CSASRLAGLYTDTQYF. The CDR3, as DNA: TGCAGTGCTAGTCGACTAGCGGGGTTGTACACAGATACGCAGTATTTT. The chain uses TRBV20-1 and TRBJ2-3, with 11 positions matching TRBD2. The CDR3 is 16 amino acids. With 3 bases clipped from V and 2 bases from J, the junction kept 7 bases outside the gene matches. Germline CDR1 reads DFQATT; CDR2 reads SNEGSKA (reference sequence).

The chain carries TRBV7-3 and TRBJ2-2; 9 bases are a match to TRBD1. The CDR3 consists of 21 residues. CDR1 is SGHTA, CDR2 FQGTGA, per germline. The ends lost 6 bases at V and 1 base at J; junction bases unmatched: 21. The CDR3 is CASSPDKPGQGRKRNTGELFF. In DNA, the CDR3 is TGTGCCAGCAGTCCGGACAAACCGGGACAGGGCAGAAAAAGGAACACCGGGGAGCTGTTTTTT.

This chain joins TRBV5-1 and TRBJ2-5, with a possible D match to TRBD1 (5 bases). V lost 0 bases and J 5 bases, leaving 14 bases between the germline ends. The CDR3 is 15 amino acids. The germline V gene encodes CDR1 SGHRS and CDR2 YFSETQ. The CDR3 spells CASSLGGHAGETQYF. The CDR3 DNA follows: TGCGCCAGCAGCTTGGGAGGACATGCAGGGGAGACCCAGTACTTC. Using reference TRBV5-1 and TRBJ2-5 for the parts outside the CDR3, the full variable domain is KAGVTQTPRYLIKTRGQQVTLSCSPISGHRSVSWYQQTPGQGLQFLFEYFSETQRNKGNFPGRFSGRQFSNSRSEMNVSTLELGDSALYLCASSLGGHAGETQYFGPGTRLLVL.

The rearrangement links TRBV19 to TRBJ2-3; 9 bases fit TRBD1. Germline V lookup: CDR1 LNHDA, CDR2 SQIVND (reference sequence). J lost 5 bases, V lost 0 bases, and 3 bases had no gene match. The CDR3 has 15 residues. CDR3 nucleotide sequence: TGTGCCAGTAGTATAGACGGACAGGGGCTAGATACGCAGTATTTT. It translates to CASSIDGQGLDTQYF.

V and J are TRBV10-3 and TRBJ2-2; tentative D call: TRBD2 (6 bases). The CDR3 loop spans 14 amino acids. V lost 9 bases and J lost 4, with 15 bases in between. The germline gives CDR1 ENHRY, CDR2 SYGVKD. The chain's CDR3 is CAILGGMGTGELFF. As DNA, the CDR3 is TGTGCCATTCTAGGAGGGATGGGCACCGGGGAGCTGTTTTTT.

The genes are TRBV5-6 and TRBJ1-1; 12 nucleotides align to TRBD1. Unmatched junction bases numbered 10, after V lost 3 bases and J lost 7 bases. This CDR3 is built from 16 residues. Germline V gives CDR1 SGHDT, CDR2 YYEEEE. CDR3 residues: CASSSRGTGGGGEAFF. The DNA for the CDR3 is TGTGCCAGCAGCTCCCGCGGGACAGGGGGCGGAGGTGAAGCTTTCTTT.

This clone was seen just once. The CDR3 DNA follows: TGTGCCAGCAGCTTGACCGCTTCGGACAGGGGCACTAGCTACACCTTC. Translation: CASSLTASDRGTSYTF. The V call is TRBV5-4, the J call TRBJ1-2; 9 bases agree with TRBD1. CDR1 is SGHNT and CDR2 is YYREEE in the germline V gene (reference sequence). The junction had 13 bases not matched to a gene; V was cut back by 1 base and J by 9 bases. The CDR3 consists of 16 residues.

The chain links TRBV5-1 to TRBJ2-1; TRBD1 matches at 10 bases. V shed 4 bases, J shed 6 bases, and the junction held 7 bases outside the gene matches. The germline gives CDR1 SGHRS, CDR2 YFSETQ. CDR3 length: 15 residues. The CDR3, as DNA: TGCGCCAGCAGCGTGGGACAGGGGCTAGGCAATGAGCAGTTCTTC. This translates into CASSVGQGLGNEQFF. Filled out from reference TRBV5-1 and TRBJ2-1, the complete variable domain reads KAGVTQTPRYLIKTRGQQVTLSCSPISGHRSVSWYQQTPGQGLQFLFEYFSETQRNKGNFPGRFSGRQFSNSRSEMNVSTLELGDSALYLCASSVGQGLGNEQFFGPGTRLTVL.

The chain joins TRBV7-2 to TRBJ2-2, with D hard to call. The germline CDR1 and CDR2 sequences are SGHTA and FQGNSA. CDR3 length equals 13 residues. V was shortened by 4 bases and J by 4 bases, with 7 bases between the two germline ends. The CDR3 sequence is CASSSTGTGELFF. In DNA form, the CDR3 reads TGTGCCAGCAGCTCCACGGGCACCGGGGAGCTGTTTTTT.

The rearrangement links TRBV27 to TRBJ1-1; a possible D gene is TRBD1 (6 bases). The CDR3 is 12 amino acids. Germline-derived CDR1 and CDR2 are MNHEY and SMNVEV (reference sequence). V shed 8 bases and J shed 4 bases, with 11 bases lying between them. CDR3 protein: CASGTGPTEAFF. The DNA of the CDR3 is TGTGCCAGCGGAACAGGGCCCACTGAAGCTTTCTTT.